The sequence of this T cell receptor beta chain was determined in a study of cytomegalovirus exposure and HLA in healthy donors. Germline loops: CDR1 SGDLS, CDR2 YYNGEE. V was shortened by 4 bases and J by 6 bases, with 23 bases between the two germline ends. The CDR3 sequence is 16 residues long. The protocol was immunoSEQ multiplex PCR, while the TCRdb copy is restricted to in-frame clones and leaves out a portion. The sample has 150,000 to 200,000 clones, 75% to 90% seen once; the top ten hold 15% to 20%. The sample was PBMCs. The chain couples TRBV9 to TRBJ2-7; D perhaps matches TRBD1 (7 bases). This sequence was found in a man younger than 35 in good health and CMV-seropositive. The CDR3 sequence: CASSPLAQGGLGEQYF. CDR3 in DNA: TGTGCCAGCAGCCCACTTGCCCAGGGGGGTCTGGGCGAGCAGTACTTC. The full variable domain, rest sourced from reference TRBV9 and TRBJ2-7, is DSGVTQTPKHLITATGQRVTLRCSPRSGDLSVYWYQQSLDQGLQFLIQYYNGEERAKGNILERFSAQQFPDLHSELNLSSLELGDSALYFCASSPLAQGGLGEQYFGPGTRLTVT.